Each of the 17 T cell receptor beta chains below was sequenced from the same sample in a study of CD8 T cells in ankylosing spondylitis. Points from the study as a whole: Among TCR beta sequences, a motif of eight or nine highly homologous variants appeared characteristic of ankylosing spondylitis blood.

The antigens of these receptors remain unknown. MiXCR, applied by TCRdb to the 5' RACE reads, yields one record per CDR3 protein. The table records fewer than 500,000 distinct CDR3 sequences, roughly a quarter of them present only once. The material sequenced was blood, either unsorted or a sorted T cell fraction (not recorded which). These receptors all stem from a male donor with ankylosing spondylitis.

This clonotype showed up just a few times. CDR3 coding DNA: TGTGCCAGCATAGGTAATAGCGGGACAACGGAATACGAGCAGTACTTC. This encodes CASIGNSGTTEYEQYF. The V gene is TRBV25-1, the J gene TRBJ2-7, with 8 bases aligning to TRBD2. V dropped 7 bases and J dropped 4; count of bases not matched to a gene: 15. CDR3 length: 16 residues. Germline V gives CDR1 MGHDK, CDR2 SYGVNS.

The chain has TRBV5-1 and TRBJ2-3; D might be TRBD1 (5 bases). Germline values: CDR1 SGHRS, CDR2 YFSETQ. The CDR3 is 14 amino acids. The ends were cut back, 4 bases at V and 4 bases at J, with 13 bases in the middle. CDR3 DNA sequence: TGCGCCAGCAGCGGATCCTCAGGGTCAGATACGCAGTATTTT. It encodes CASSGSSGSDTQYF.

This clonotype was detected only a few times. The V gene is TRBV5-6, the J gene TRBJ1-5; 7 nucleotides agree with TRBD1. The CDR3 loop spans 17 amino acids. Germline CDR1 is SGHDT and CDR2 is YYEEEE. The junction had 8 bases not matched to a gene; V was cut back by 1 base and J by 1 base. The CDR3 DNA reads TGTGCCAGCAGCTTGTTCACAGGGGATATGAGCAATCAGCCCCAGCATTTT. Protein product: CASSLFTGDMSNQPQHF.

CDR3 residues: CASSEGLAGGYEQYV. The CDR3 DNA follows: TGTGCCAGCAGCGAGGGACTAGCGGGAGGCTACGAGCAGTACGTC. The chain joins TRBV11-3 to TRBJ2-7; 15 bases map to TRBD2. The trim removed 5 bases at V and 3 bases at J, leaving 2 bases unmatched. CDR3 length: 15 residues. Germline CDR1 reads SGHNT; CDR2 reads YENEEA.

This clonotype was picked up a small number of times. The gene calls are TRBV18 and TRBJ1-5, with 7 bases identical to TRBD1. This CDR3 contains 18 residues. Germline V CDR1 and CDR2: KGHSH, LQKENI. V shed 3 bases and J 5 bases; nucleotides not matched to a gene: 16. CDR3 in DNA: TGTGCCAGCTCACCTAAAACTAAGACGACAGGGTTCCATCAGCCCCAGCATTTT. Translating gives CASSPKTKTTGFHQPQHF.

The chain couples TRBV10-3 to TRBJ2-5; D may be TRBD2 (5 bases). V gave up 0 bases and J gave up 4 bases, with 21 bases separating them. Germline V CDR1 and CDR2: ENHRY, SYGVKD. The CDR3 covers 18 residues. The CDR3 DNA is TGTGCCATCAGTGAGTCGAACCCCAACCCGGGATTTCGAGAGACCCAGTACTTC. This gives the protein CAISESNPNPGFRETQYF.

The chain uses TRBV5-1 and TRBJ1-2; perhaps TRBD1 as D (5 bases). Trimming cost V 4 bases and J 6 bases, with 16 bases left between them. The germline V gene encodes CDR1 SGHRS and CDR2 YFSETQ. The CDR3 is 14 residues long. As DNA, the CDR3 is TGCGCCAGCAGCGACCACGGGGGATGGGATGGCTACACCTTC. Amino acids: CASSDHGGWDGYTF.

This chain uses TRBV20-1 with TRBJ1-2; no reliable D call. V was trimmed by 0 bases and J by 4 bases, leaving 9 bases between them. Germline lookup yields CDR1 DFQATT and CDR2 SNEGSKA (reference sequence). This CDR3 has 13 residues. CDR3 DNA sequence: TGCAGTGCTAGAGAGTCCGAGGGCTATGGCTACACCTTC. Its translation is CSARESEGYGYTF.

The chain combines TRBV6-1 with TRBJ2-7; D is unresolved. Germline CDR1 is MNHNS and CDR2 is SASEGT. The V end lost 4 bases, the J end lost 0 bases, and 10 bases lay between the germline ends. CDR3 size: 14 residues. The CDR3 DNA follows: TGTGCCAGCAGTGCCACCTTAAGCTCCTACGAGCAGTACGTC. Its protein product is CASSATLSSYEQYV.

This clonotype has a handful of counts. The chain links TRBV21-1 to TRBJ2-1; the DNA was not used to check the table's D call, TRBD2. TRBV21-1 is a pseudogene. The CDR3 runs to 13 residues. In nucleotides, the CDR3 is TGTGCCAGCAGGGAAGATAGCGGGAGTGAGCAGTTCTTC. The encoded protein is CASREDSGSEQFF.

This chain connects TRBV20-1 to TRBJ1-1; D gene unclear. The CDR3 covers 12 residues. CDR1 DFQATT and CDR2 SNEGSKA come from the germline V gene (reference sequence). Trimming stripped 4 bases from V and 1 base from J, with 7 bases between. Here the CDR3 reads CSAKRENTEAFF. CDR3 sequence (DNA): TGCAGTGCTAAAAGGGAGAACACTGAAGCTTTCTTT.

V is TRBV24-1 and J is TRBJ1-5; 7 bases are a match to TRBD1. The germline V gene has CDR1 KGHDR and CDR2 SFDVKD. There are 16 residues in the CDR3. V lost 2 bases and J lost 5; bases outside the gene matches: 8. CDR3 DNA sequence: TGTGCCACCAGTGATTCCCGACAGGGAGCACATCAGCCCCAGCATTTT. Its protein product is CATSDSRQGAHQPQHF.

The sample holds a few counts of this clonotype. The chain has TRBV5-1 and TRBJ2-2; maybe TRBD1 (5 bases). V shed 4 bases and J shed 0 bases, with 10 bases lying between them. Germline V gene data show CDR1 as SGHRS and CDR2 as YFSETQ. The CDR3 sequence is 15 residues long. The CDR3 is CASSPDNANTGELFF. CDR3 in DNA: TGCGCCAGCAGCCCGGACAACGCGAACACCGGGGAGCTGTTTTTT.

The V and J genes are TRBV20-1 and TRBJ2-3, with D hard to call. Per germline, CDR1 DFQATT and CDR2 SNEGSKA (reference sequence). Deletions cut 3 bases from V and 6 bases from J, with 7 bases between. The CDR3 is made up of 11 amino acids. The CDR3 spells CSASLQDTQYF. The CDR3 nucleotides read TGCAGTGCTAGCTTACAGGATACGCAGTATTTT.

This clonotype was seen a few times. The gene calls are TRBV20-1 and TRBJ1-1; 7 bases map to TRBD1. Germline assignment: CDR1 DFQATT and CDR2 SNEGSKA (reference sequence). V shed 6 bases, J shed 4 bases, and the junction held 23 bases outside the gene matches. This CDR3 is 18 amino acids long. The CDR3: CSADGYWDSKPLGTEAFF. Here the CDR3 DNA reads TGCAGTGCGGACGGTTACTGGGACAGTAAGCCGTTGGGCACTGAAGCTTTCTTT.

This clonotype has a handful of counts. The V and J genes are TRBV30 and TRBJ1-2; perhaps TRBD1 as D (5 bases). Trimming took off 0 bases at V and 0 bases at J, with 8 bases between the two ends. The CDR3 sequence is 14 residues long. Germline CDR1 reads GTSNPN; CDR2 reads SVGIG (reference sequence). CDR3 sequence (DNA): TGTGCCTGGAGTGTAAGGGACTCTAACTATGGCTACACCTTC. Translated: CAWSVRDSNYGYTF.

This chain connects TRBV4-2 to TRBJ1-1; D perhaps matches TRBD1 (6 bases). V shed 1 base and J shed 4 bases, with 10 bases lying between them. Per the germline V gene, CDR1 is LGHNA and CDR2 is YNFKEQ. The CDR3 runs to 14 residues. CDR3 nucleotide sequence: TGTGCCAGCAGCCAAGGCCCCAGGGGCACTGAAGCTTTCTTT. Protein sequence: CASSQGPRGTEAFF.